The rows below give T cell receptor beta chains drawn from one sample of a study of control samples from healthy donors and cancer patients. Method: immunoSEQ multiplex PCR; TCRdb's copy keeps in-frame clones and lacks some. The sample has 120,000 or so clones, about 90% seen once. The sample comprised blood. These receptors originate from a man aged 18 to 35 in good health. Each CDR3 is given without its conserved first and last residue.

TRBV2	TRBJ1-1	ASSGRVLEAF
TRBV11-2	TRBJ2-1	ASSQRPGTSGGINEQF
TRBV14	TRBJ1-2	ASSQETGFSYGYT
TRBV9	TRBJ1-4	ASSVGNQVNEKLF
TRBV10-3	TRBJ1-2	AISGEVMSGPGYT
TRBV19	TRBJ1-3	ASSIRGAASGNTIY
TRBV6-5	TRBJ1-1	ASWGTGVGEAF
TRBV12-2	TRBJ2-7	ASRLESSTSYEQY
TRBV5-4	TRBJ2-3	ASRVPTSGSPYTPGTQY
TRBV27	TRBJ2-7	ASSPGTGGYEQY
TRBV6-2/TRBV6-3	TRBJ2-1	ASSYSGQGRGEQF
TRBV2	TRBJ1-1	ASSEYFQNTEAF
TRBV21-1	TRBJ1-5	ASSNLDKGNQPQH
TRBV10-1	TRBJ1-1	ASSETLGGNTEAF
TRBV4-3	TRBJ1-1	ASSLGQTMNTEAF
TRBV6-4	TRBJ2-3	ASSETREASDTQY
TRBV28	TRBJ2-7	ASSSSRYEQY
TRBV6-5	TRBJ2-5	ASNSPAKTQY
TRBV9	TRBJ2-2	ASSVSLAGTGELF
TRBV6-5	TRBJ1-1	ASSYSGRKWNTEAF
TRBV27	TRBJ2-5	ASSPPRGRASGETQY
TRBV4-3	TRBJ2-1	ASSQGSGRAIYNEQF
TRBV30	TRBJ1-1	AWGSASSTEAF
TRBV14	TRBJ1-1	ASRRGGTEAF
TRBV19	TRBJ2-2	ASSAGLANTGELF
TRBV18	TRBJ1-1	ASSFQRNTEAF
TRBV9	TRBJ2-1	ASSVGTGLSNEQF
TRBV11-2	TRBJ1-3	ASSLGQTAISGNTIY
TRBV6-1	TRBJ2-5	ASSEDTGTGGQETQY
TRBV5-1	TRBJ2-1	ASSLGVAYNEQF
TRBV6-4	TRBJ1-2	ASSDGQSHGYT
TRBV12-3/TRBV12-4	TRBJ1-5	ASSFSNQPQH
TRBV6-5	TRBJ2-2	ASSSLVGGTGELF
TRBV29-1	TRBJ1-3	SARRGSGNTIY
TRBV27	TRBJ1-4	ASRRQGYEKLF
TRBV10-3	TRBJ2-2	AISVSAADTGELF
TRBV4-1	TRBJ2-3	ASSYQRQGDTQY
TRBV4-1	TRBJ1-2	ASSQTTGPYYGYT
TRBV6-5	TRBJ2-1	ASLDLLYNEQF
TRBV13	TRBJ1-2	ASSLSTPYYGYT
TRBV29-1	TRBJ1-1	SVSRRGATEAF
TRBV5-1	TRBJ1-6	ASSPSGGVSPLH
TRBV28	TRBJ2-7	ASTLGSSKGNEQY
TRBV6-2/TRBV6-3	TRBJ1-5	ASGYQPQH
TRBV28	TRBJ1-1	ASSLQVPEAF
TRBV18	TRBJ2-1	ASSPGTSGSKAEQF